In this sample, the clone carrying this T cell receptor (beta chain) turned up a few times. Antigen unknown. This sample stems from a study of T-cell memory formation after mild COVID-19. About the research overall: There were largely donor-specific TCR clusters. The study, taken as a whole, reports: CD4+ clones that contracted lay mainly in CM and EM; CD8+ ones lay in EMRA.

TCRdb passed the 5' RACE reads through MiXCR, listing each CDR3 protein once. Seen here are over 400,000 distinct CDR3 sequences, less than 25% observed once, and the top ten hold less than 15%. After removal of 10 bases from V and 0 bases from J, the junction contained 8 bases not matched to a gene. This CDR3 region has 14 residues. Germline V gene lookup returns CDR1 SGHVS and CDR2 FQNEAQ. The chain carries TRBV7-8 and TRBJ2-7; the match to TRBD2 covers 8 bases. This sequence originates from an adult woman who had mild COVID-19 (a few samples of this study predate the infection). Cell type and time point are not known. The sample was PBMCs or a T cell subset sorted from them (not recorded which). Here the CDR3 reads CATAAGENSYEQYF. DNA for the CDR3: TGTGCCACCGCAGCGGGGGAGAACTCCTACGAGCAGTACTTC.